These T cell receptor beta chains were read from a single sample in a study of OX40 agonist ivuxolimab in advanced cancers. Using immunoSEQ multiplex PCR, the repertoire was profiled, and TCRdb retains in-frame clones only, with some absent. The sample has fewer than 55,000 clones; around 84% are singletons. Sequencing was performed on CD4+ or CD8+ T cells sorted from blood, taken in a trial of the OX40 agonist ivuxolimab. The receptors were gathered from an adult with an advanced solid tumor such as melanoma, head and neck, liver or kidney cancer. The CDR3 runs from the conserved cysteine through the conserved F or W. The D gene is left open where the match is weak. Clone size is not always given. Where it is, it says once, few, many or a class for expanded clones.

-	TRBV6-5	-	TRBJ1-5	TGTGCCAGCAGTTACTCGACACGGTCGCCCCAGCATTTT	CASSYSTRSPQHF
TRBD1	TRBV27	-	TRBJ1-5	TGTGCCAGCAGTTACAGGGGGCGAGACAATCAGCCCCAGCATTTT	CASSYRGRDNQPQHF
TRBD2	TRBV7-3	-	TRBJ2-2	TGTGCCAGCAGCTTAATGGCTAGCGGGAACACCGGGGAGCTGTTTTTT	CASSLMASGNTGELFF
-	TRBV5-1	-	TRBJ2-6	TGCGCCAGCAGCTTGAACTACGGGGCCAACGTCCTGACTTTC	CASSLNYGANVLTF
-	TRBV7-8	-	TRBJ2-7	TGTGCCAGCAGCTTAGTCCCGCGTAGGGAGCAGTACTTC	CASSLVPRREQYF
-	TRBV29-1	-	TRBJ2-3	TGCAGCGTTGACTTAGATACGCAGTATTTT	CSVDLDTQYF
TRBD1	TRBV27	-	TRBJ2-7	TGTGCCAGCAGTATAAGGACAGGGACCTACGAGCAGTACTTC	CASSIRTGTYEQYF
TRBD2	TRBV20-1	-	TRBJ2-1	TGCAGACTAGCGGGAGGCAATGAGCAGTTCTTC	CRLAGGNEQFF
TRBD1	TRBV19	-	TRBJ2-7	TGTGCCAGTAGTATTACAGGGGGCTACGAGCAGTACTTC	CASSITGGYEQYF
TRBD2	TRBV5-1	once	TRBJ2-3	TGCGCCAGCAGCTTGGCCGGGAGGAGCACAGATACGCAGTATTTT	CASSLAGRSTDTQYF
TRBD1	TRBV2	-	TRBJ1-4	TGTGCCAGCAGCAGGGAACAGGGGAGCGAAAAACTGTTTTTT	CASSREQGSEKLFF
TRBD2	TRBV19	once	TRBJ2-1	TGTGCCAGTAGTATAGGAGCGGGGACCTACAATGAGCAGTTCTTC	CASSIGAGTYNEQFF
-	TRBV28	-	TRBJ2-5	TGTGCCAGCAGTTTAGAGGAGACCCAGTACTTC	CASSLEETQYF
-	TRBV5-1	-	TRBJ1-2	TGCGCCAGCAGCCCCGCGGAGGGGTACGGCTACACCTTC	CASSPAEGYGYTF
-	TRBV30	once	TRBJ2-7	TGTGCCTGGAACGCAGGGAGGAGGTTCGGTGTGTACGAGCAGTACTTC	CAWNAGRRFGVYEQYF
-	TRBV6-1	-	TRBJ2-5	TGTGCCAGCAGTGTTTCACATTCTCAAGAGACCCAGTACTTC	CASSVSHSQETQYF
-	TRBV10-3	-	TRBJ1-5	TGTGCCATCAGTGCACCTGGGCAGCCCCAGCATTTT	CAISAPGQPQHF
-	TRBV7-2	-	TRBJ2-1	TGTGCCAGCAGCTTAGAACAGGTGGGTTACAATGAGCAGTTCTTC	CASSLEQVGYNEQFF
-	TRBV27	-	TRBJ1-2	TGTGCCAGCAGTCCCCACCGGGCAGGGGGCTACACCTTC	CASSPHRAGGYTF
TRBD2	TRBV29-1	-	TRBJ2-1	TGCAGCGCCGGGACTAGCGGGAGGAATGAGCAGTTCTTC	CSAGTSGRNEQFF
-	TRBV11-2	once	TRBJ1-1	TGTGCCAGCAGCTTAGTGGGGGACGGCACTGAAGCTTTCTTT	CASSLVGDGTEAFF
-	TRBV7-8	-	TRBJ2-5	TGTGCCAGCAGCTCCGAAGCCCAAGAGACCCAGTACTTC	CASSSEAQETQYF
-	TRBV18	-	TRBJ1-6	TGTGCCAGCTCCTCTTCGGGGGAACCTAATTCACCCCTCCACTTT	CASSSSGEPNSPLHF
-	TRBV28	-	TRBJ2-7	TGTGCCAGCAGTTTAACTCCGGGACTCACCTACGAGCAGTACTTC	CASSLTPGLTYEQYF
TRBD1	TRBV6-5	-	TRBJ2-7	TGTGCCAGCAGTTACAGCGGGACAGGGCGTTTTGAGCAGTACTTC	CASSYSGTGRFEQYF
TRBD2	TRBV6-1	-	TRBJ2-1	TGTGCCAGCAGGGGACTAGCGAGCTACAATGAGCAGTTCTTC	CASRGLASYNEQFF
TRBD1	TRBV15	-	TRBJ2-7	TGTGCCACCTCGTTGGACAGGGGGCCGTTCGAGCAGTACTTC	CATSLDRGPFEQYF
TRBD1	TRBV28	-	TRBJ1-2	TGTGCCAGCAGTCATACCAGGGGGGCCTATGGCTACACCTTC	CASSHTRGAYGYTF
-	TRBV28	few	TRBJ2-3	TGTGCCATCACCGGGACTTCGAGAGATACGCAGTATTTT	CAITGTSRDTQYF
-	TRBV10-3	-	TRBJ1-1	TGTGCCATCAGTGAGTCGAAAGAGAACACTGAAGCTTTCTTT	CAISESKENTEAFF